This T cell receptor (beta chain) originates from a study of identical twins. General observations from the study: Abundant beta clonotypes from cord blood bore fewer insertions; memory repertoires lacked this pattern. The models gave estimates that fell short of the out-of-frame TCR alpha sharing seen in monozygotic twins.

MiXCR was run by TCRdb on the 5' RACE reads, yielding one entry per CDR3 protein. Of about 210,000 distinct CDR3 sequences listed, approximately 9% were seen once; the top ten hold 5.1%. This clonotype was observed at least ten times. Its antigen is unknown. The CDR3 totals 15 residues. V was pared by 6 bases and J by 0 bases, with 12 bases between. This chain joins TRBV12-3 or TRBV12-4 and TRBJ2-4; D gene uncertain. The TCR sequence derives from a woman between 18 and 29 years old in good health. The specimen sequenced was memory (CD45RO+) T cells sorted from blood. As DNA, the CDR3 is TGTGCCAGCAGCCGAACATCGATAGCCAAAAACATTCAGTACTTC. Its translation is CASSRTSIAKNIQYF.